This record covers a single T cell receptor beta chain. This clone's antigen is unknown. The record has no base qualities; no much larger clone is one base away. Whole blood was collected in K2EDTA tubes by collaborating institutions according to the institutions' own protocols. For TCRbeta analysis, collaborator samples were shipped as frozen whole blood, as isolated PBMCs, or as DNA extracted from either sample type. The data are from a study of blood T cell repertoires in COVID-19 (dated by TCRdb to 2020 to 2021). Study-wide context: Samples covering the acute and convalescent phases of COVID-19 were provided by collaborators in the United States, Italy and Spain. Sample metadata almost always included a de-identified subject ID, COVID-19 status, age in years and sex. A freely available public database, intended as a resource for researchers studying the immune response to SARS-CoV-2, is where the repertoires were released. The samples were drawn from the first 160 participants of the ongoing ImmuneRACE study and from over 950 subjects provided by 6 global collaborators. Where available, HLA class I and class II types were taken from metadata supplied by the sample provider and were not determined by assay-based typing. The material from the prospective study consisted of cDNA or gDNA derived from T cells, B-cell-depleted T cells, or PBMCs. The dataset comprised deeply sampled blood TCRbeta repertoires from subjects exposed to, actively infected with, or recovered from COVID-19. Points the paper makes about the study in general: The quantity of clinical and demographic metadata differed by source and by participant and was supplied without curation.

The immunoSEQ Assay, a bias-controlled multiplex PCR, was used to amplify TCRbeta CDR3 regions from genomic DNA. Per the source publication's procedure: Within the assay, amplification of reference gene primers was used to estimate how many nucleated cells each sample contained. To quantify the absolute abundance of each unique TCRbeta CDR3 rearrangement, sequence reads were collapsed and filtered. Productive Simpson clonality was computed per sample as the square root of Simpson's diversity index over productive rearrangements. TCRdb carries this immuneACCESS record with in-frame sequences only. Its versions omit some clonotypes, under half of them owing to an unresolved V gene in the studies checked, with the rest unexplained. D and trimming were read from the DNA, whereas the V and J calls and clone size are those reported in that table. The sample table holds approximately 100,000 clones, of which roughly four fifths were seen once. The ten largest clones add up to roughly 5% of the sample.

Trimming removed 1 base from V and 3 bases from J; the gene matches leave 5 bases unexplained. From cysteine to phenylalanine, the CDR3 is 16 amino acids long. Here the CDR3 DNA is all that survives: 48 bases in frame from base 1. Via the germline V gene, CDR1 is MGHDK and CDR2 SYGVNS. The rearranged segments are TRBV25-1 and TRBJ2-1; TRBD2 aligns with 8 central bases. Sequencing was performed on peripheral blood. The sequence was obtained from a man in his sixties with acute or convalescent COVID-19. The CDR3 region has the sequence CASSELRGGDYNEQFF. The nucleotide sequence is TGTGCCAGCAGTGAATTACGGGGGGGCGACTACAATGAGCAGTTCTTC. When the CDR3 is completed using the reference TRBV25-1 and TRBJ2-1 genes on either side, the full variable domain is EADIYQTPRYLVIGTGKKITLECSQTMGHDKMYWYQQDPGMELHLIHYSYGVNSTEKGDLSSESTVSRIRTEHFPLTLESARPSHTSQYLCASSELRGGDYNEQFFGPGTRLTVL.